This record concerns one T cell receptor (beta chain) sequence. Some clones are missing from TCRdb's copy, which holds only in-frame ones; the method was immunoSEQ multiplex PCR. The sample has about 160,000 clones, approximately 94% seen once. CDR3 length: 14 amino acids. Germline trimming cut 10 bases from V and 6 bases from J; bases unmatched to any gene: 10. Germline V gene sequence: CDR1 SNHLY, CDR2 FYNNEI. The record originates from a study of control samples from healthy donors and cancer patients. The TCR sequence derives from a woman between 40 and 55 years old in good health. Sequenced sample: blood. The chain carries TRBV2 and TRBJ2-2, with 8 bases aligning to TRBD1. The CDR3 coding sequence is TGTGCCACTCTTCGGGACAGGAAGTCCGGGGAGCTGTTTTTT. Amino acid sequence: CATLRDRKSGELFF.